These 22 T cell receptor beta chains were all obtained from the same sample, sequenced in a study of T-cell memory formation after mild COVID-19. TCRdb passed the 5' RACE reads through MiXCR, listing each CDR3 protein once. The sample shows around 300,000 distinct CDR3 sequences, around 13% of them seen only once. Sequencing used PBMCs or a T cell subset sorted from them (not recorded which). These receptors originate from a man between 18 and 35 years old who had mild COVID-19 (a few samples of this study predate the infection). Cell type and time point are not known.

The V and J genes are TRBV7-3 and TRBJ2-2, with D perhaps matching TRBD1 or TRBD2 (5 bases each). Germline CDR1 SGHTA, CDR2 FQGTGA. V lost 5 bases, J lost 0 bases, and 13 bases lay in between. This CDR3 region has 16 residues. The CDR3 bases are TGTGCCAGCAGCCCAGGGATGGGGGCGAACACCGGGGAGCTGTTTTTT. Its protein product is CASSPGMGANTGELFF.

The gene calls are TRBV7-2 and TRBJ1-1; D unresolved. Germline CDR1 and CDR2: SGHTA and FQGNSA. The CDR3 extends over 13 amino acids. Trimming took off 7 bases at V and 5 bases at J, with 14 bases between the two ends. The CDR3 DNA is TGTGCCAGCACCTACGGCCGGGTGACTGAAGCTTTCTTT. Translation gives CASTYGRVTEAFF.

The chain combines TRBV6-5 with TRBJ1-5; D is perhaps TRBD1 (5 bases). The V end was cut by 3 bases, the J end by 7 bases, with 10 bases between. The germline CDR1 and CDR2 sequences are MNHEY and SVGAGI. This CDR3 has 13 residues. The CDR3 nucleotides are TGTGCCAGCAGTTATGGGGGGGGGCAGCCCCAGCATTTT. Its protein is CASSYGGGQPQHF.

CDR3 loop: CASRAYGTGGSYEQYF. CDR3 DNA sequence: TGCGCCAGCAGAGCGTACGGGACAGGGGGCTCCTACGAGCAGTACTTC. The rearrangement links TRBV5-1 to TRBJ2-7; TRBD1 aligns across 11 bases. From germline, CDR1 is SGHRS and CDR2 YFSETQ. The length of the CDR3 is 16 residues. V dropped 5 bases and J dropped 0; count of bases not matched to a gene: 7.

This clonotype was recorded at least ten times. This sequence joins TRBV3-2 and TRBJ2-7. TRBV3-2 is annotated as a pseudogene. The CDR3 is 13 residues long. The CDR3 region is CASSQDGDYEQYV. In DNA, the CDR3 is TGTGCCAGCAGCCAAGACGGAGACTACGAGCAGTACGTC.

J is TRBJ2-1 and V is TRBV11-2, with D unresolved. CDR1 SGHAT and CDR2 FQNNGV come from the germline V gene. This CDR3 comprises 11 residues. V was pared by 5 bases and J by 10 bases, with 9 bases between. The CDR3 region is CASSPWREQFF. The CDR3 DNA reads as TGTGCCAGCAGCCCCTGGAGAGAGCAGTTCTTC.

For this clonotype: This may stem from a read error, because a much larger clone lies one nucleotide away. CDR3 amino acids: CAISESSGWERTDTQYF. The CDR3 coding sequence is TGTGCCATCAGTGAGTCTTCGGGATGGGAAAGGACAGATACGCAGTATTTT. The V gene is TRBV10-3, the J gene TRBJ2-3; TRBD2 might be the D (5 bases). From germline, CDR1 is ENHRY and CDR2 SYGVKD. Trimming shortened V by 0 bases and J by 3 bases, and 16 bases separated the two germline ends. This CDR3 spans 17 amino acids.

This clonotype appeared many times. The chain links TRBV7-2 to TRBJ2-1; the D is unclear. The length of the CDR3 is 16 residues. Deletions cut 5 bases from V and 8 bases from J, with 22 bases between. Germline V gene data show CDR1 as SGHTA and CDR2 as FQGNSA. The CDR3 DNA sequence: TGTGCCAGCAGCCGTTATGATAGCCGGTCGGGCGATGAGCAGTTCTTC. The encoded protein is CASSRYDSRSGDEQFF.

This clonotype appeared many times. The J gene is TRBJ2-1, the V gene TRBV7-6; the D gene is possibly TRBD1 (6 bases). Trimming stripped 7 bases from V and 1 base from J, with 17 bases between. CDR3 length: 16 residues. Germline V gene lookup returns CDR1 SGHVS and CDR2 FNYEAQ. In DNA form, the CDR3 reads TGTGCCAGCACCCAACAGGGCTATGCTTCCTACAATGAGCAGTTCTTC. The encoded protein is CASTQQGYASYNEQFF. The variable domain in full, completed from reference TRBV7-6 and TRBJ2-1, reads GAGVSQSPRYKVTKRGQDVALRCDPISGHVSLYWYRQALGQGPEFLTYFNYEAQQDKSGLPNDRFSAERPEGSISTLTIQRTEQRDSAMYRCASTQQGYASYNEQFFGPGTRLTVL.

The chain combines TRBV7-2 with TRBJ2-7, with a tentative D call TRBD1 (5 bases). CDR1 is SGHTA, CDR2 FQGNSA, per germline. V lost 6 bases and J 3 bases, leaving 12 bases between the germline ends. The CDR3 is made up of 13 amino acids. The CDR3 region has the DNA TGTGCCAGCAGTCCCGTTAGGGGCTACGAGCAGTACTTC. Amino acid sequence: CASSPVRGYEQYF.

This clonotype was recorded a few times. The gene calls are TRBV29-1 and TRBJ2-1; tentative D call: TRBD1 (5 bases). This CDR3 has 12 residues. Germline assignment: CDR1 SQVTM and CDR2 ANQGSEA. V dropped 4 bases and J dropped 5 bases, with 9 bases sitting between them. The CDR3 is CSVVTGNNEQFF. In DNA, the CDR3 is TGCAGCGTTGTTACAGGAAACAATGAGCAGTTCTTC.

CDR3: CASSLKGGGPYEQYF. Here the CDR3 DNA reads TGTGCCAGCAGCTTGAAGGGGGGGGGCCCCTACGAGCAGTACTTC. V usage is TRBV12-3 or TRBV12-4 and J usage is TRBJ2-7, with a tentative D call TRBD2 (7 bases). V lost 6 bases and J 2 bases, leaving 17 bases between the germline ends. This CDR3 comprises 15 residues.

This chain links TRBV27 with TRBJ2-7; D not resolved. CDR1 MNHEY and CDR2 SMNVEV come from the germline V gene (reference sequence). This CDR3 region has 17 residues. V lost 6 bases to trimming and J lost 0 bases, with 21 bases between them. CDR3 amino acids: CASRGELRTAVSYEQYF. In DNA form, the CDR3 reads TGTGCCAGCAGGGGCGAACTTAGGACGGCAGTCTCCTACGAGCAGTACTTC.

This clonotype was seen a handful of times. J is TRBJ1-5 and V is TRBV20-1; D gene unclear. The CDR3 has 13 amino acids. Trimming cost V 6 bases and J 9 bases, with 18 bases left between them. In germline, CDR1 is DFQATT, CDR2 SNEGSKA (reference sequence). The CDR3 loop reads CSANSAPRGPQHF. CDR3 nucleotide sequence: TGCAGTGCCAACTCCGCGCCCCGGGGGCCCCAGCATTTT.

Only a few counts were recorded for this clonotype. CDR3 region: CASASSPFGRQEDQPQHF. The CDR3, as DNA: TGTGCTAGTGCATCCTCCCCGTTTGGGCGCCAGGAAGATCAGCCCCAGCATTTT. The rearrangement links TRBV12-5 to TRBJ1-5; no reliable D call. Germline CDR1 reads LGHNT; CDR2 reads FRNRAP. V lost 7 bases and J lost 5, with 27 bases in between. This CDR3 spans 18 amino acids. Based on the CDR3 plus reference TRBV12-5 and TRBJ1-5, the full variable domain is DARVTQTPRHKVTEMGQEVTMRCQPILGHNTVFWYRQTMMQGLELLAYFRNRAPLDDSGMPKDRFSAEMPDATLATLKIQPSEPRDSAVYFCASASSPFGRQEDQPQHFGDGTRLSIL.

This clonotype has more than one count but fewer than ten. The V and J genes are TRBV4-1 and TRBJ2-5; tentative D call: TRBD1 (6 bases). This CDR3 is built from 16 residues. CDR1 is MGHRA, CDR2 YSYEKL, per germline. V lost 0 bases, J lost 3 bases, and 14 bases lay in between. CDR3 amino acids: CASSQDPGQLKETQYF. DNA for the CDR3: TGCGCCAGCAGCCAAGATCCCGGACAGTTGAAAGAGACCCAGTACTTC.

This clonotype was seen more than once but under ten times. The chain recombines TRBV6-5 with TRBJ2-5, with D tentatively TRBD1 or TRBD2 (5 bases each). V was pared by 3 bases and J by 5 bases, with 19 bases between. Germline CDR1 and CDR2: MNHEY and SVGAGI. The CDR3 has 16 amino acids. CDR3 in amino acids: CASSYRGAAGRETQYF. CDR3 DNA sequence: TGTGCCAGCAGTTATAGGGGAGCGGCTGGACGGGAGACCCAGTACTTC.

This clonotype was counted only a few times. The chain couples TRBV6-5 to TRBJ2-7; 8 bases match TRBD1. Germline CDR1 MNHEY, CDR2 SVGAGI. The length of the CDR3 is 15 residues. V lost 2 bases to trimming and J lost 2 bases; unmatched junction nucleotides: 5. The CDR3 protein is CASSYVDRAAYEQYV. The CDR3 region has the DNA TGTGCCAGCAGTTACGTGGACAGGGCGGCCTACGAGCAGTACGTC.

The V call is TRBV29-1, the J call TRBJ2-3; 8 nucleotides agree with TRBD1. CDR1 is SQVTM, CDR2 ANQGSEA, per germline. V shed 6 bases, J shed 5 bases, and the junction held 16 bases outside the gene matches. The CDR3 covers 16 residues. CDR3 residues: CSVDLPETGAGDTQYF. CDR3 DNA sequence: TGCAGCGTGGACCTTCCGGAGACAGGGGCCGGAGATACGCAGTATTTT.

The chain has TRBV5-1 and TRBJ2-3, with TRBD1 matching 9 bases. This CDR3 spans 16 amino acids. The ends lost 4 bases at V and 4 bases at J; junction bases unmatched: 10. Germline loops: CDR1 SGHRS, CDR2 YFSETQ. The CDR3 sequence is CASSGKQGAFPDTQYF. The CDR3, as DNA: TGCGCCAGCAGCGGAAAACAGGGGGCGTTTCCAGATACGCAGTATTTT. The whole variable domain, filled in from reference TRBV5-1 and TRBJ2-3, reads KAGVTQTPRYLIKTRGQQVTLSCSPISGHRSVSWYQQTPGQGLQFLFEYFSETQRNKGNFPGRFSGRQFSNSRSEMNVSTLELGDSALYLCASSGKQGAFPDTQYFGPGTRLTVL.

This clonotype was detected a few times. The chain couples TRBV3-1 to TRBJ2-3; the match to TRBD2 covers 9 bases. V dropped 3 bases and J dropped 2; count of bases not matched to a gene: 3. The CDR3 extends over 15 amino acids. Looked up from germline, CDR1 is LGHDT and CDR2 is YNNKEL (reference sequence). CDR3 in DNA: TGTGCCAGCAGCCAGGGGACTAGCCCCACAGATACGCAGTATTTT. This encodes CASSQGTSPTDTQYF.

This rearrangement joins TRBV9 to TRBJ2-7; a possible D gene is TRBD1 (5 bases). CDR1 is SGDLS, CDR2 YYNGEE, per germline. The CDR3 consists of 14 residues. Trimming removed 1 base at V and 1 base at J, with 9 bases between. The CDR3 loop reads CASSVWGSSYEQYF. In DNA, the CDR3 is TGTGCCAGCAGCGTATGGGGCAGTTCCTACGAGCAGTACTTC.